This record covers a single T cell receptor beta chain. Antigen unknown. Mismatch with germline at one junction end may stem from a read error. The length of the CDR3 is 15 residues. Per germline, CDR1 MGHRA and CDR2 YSYEKL. Naive CD8 libraries came from about 19,000 to 1,100,000 sorted cells with 10%, 30% or 50% RNA. When naive CD8 T cells were sorted, they were gated as CD8+CD4-CCR7+CD45RA+. The sample comes from a study of molecular identifiers for immune sequencing clone quantification. Overall study results and limits: Under 1% of molecules in naive cells, but over 97% of effector molecules, belonged to clones above 20 RNA copies.

One entry per CDR3 protein, called by TCRdb with MiXCR from the PCR reads. This table has around 470,000 distinct CDR3 sequences, over 20% appearing once. This receptor was taken from a human donor in good health. Some libraries in this study had Jurkat cell RNA spiked in. The sequenced material came from naive CD8+ T cells from blood, with Jurkat cell RNA spiked in. Specified subset: FACS-sorted CD8+CD4-CCR7+CD45RA+ naive T cells. This rearrangement joins TRBV4-1 to TRBJ2-1, with TRBD1 matching over 8 bases. This CDR3 reads CASSQDGTGYNEQLF. CDR3 sequence (DNA): TGCGCCAGCAGCCAAGATGGGACAGGATACAATGAGCAGCTCTTC.